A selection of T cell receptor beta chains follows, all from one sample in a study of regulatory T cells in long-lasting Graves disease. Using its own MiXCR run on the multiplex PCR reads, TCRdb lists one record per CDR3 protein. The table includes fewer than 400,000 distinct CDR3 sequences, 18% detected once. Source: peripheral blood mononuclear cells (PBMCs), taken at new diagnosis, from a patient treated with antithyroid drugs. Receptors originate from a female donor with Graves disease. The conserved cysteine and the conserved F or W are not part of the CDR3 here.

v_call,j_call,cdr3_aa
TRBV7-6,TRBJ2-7,ASSHTSGRSHEQY
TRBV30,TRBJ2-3,AWGLAGLAFTDTQY
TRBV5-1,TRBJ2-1,ASSAGTGNNEQF
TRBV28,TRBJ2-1,ASNPDRSPYNEQF
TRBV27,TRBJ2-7,ASSIGTTLGYEQY
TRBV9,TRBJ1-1,ASSAGGQGAEAF
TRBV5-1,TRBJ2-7,ASSLGGQAEQY
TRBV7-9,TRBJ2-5,ASSPRAGQGQETQY
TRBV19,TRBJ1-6,ASDYGQGSPLH
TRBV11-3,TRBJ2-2,ASSFTGFDTGELF
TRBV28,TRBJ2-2,ASRSGAGELF
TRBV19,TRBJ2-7,ASSIDGSSLREQY
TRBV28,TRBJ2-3,ASSFRVSTDTQY
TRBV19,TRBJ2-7,ASSKPPQKTFPSYEQY
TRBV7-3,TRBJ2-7,ASSLMGDREYEQY
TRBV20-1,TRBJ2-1,SASNLITNEQF
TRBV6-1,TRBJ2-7,ASSQALGGYEQY
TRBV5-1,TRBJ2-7,ASSLVRNEQY